One and the same sample provided the 26 T cell receptor beta chains below, sequenced in a study of molecular identifiers for immune sequencing clone quantification. TCRdb reprocessed the PCR reads via MiXCR and lists one record per CDR3 protein. The sample consists of 45,000 to 65,000 distinct CDR3 sequences, under 30% of them appearing once. The sequenced sample was naive CD8+ T cells from blood, with Jurkat cell RNA spiked in. Subset: FACS-sorted CD8+CD4-CCR7+CD45RA+ naive T cells. These receptors all stem from a human donor in good health. Some libraries in this study had Jurkat cell RNA spiked in.

As regards this clonotype: This clone may be a read error of a much larger clone one base away. V gene TRBV20-1 combines with J gene TRBJ2-7; 11 bases match TRBD2. This CDR3 is built from 18 residues. V lost 4 bases and J lost 0; bases outside the gene matches: 14. CDR1 is DFQATT and CDR2 is SNEGSKA in the germline V gene (reference sequence). CDR3 region: CSAKDIAGGGISSYEQYF. The CDR3 DNA reads TGCAGTGCTAAAGACATAGCGGGAGGGGGGATAAGCTCCTACGAGCAGTACTTC.

There are many counts of this clonotype. This chain joins TRBV5-5 and TRBJ2-5; D may be TRBD1 (6 bases). This CDR3 is built from 14 residues. The germline V gene encodes CDR1 SGHKS and CDR2 YYEKEE (reference sequence). V lost 1 base to trimming and J lost 3 bases, with 10 bases between them. The CDR3 loop is CASSLYSGEETQYF. The CDR3 nucleotides are TGTGCCAGCAGCTTGTACTCAGGGGAAGAGACCCAGTACTTC.

This clonotype has a count of ten or more. DNA for the CDR3: TGCAGTGCTAGAGGGGGCCCCACAGGGACTGAAGCTTTCTTT. This sequence encodes CSARGGPTGTEAFF. The rearrangement links TRBV20-1 to TRBJ1-1; a weak D match, TRBD1 (6 bases). V lost 1 base and J 5 bases, leaving 14 bases between the germline ends. The CDR3 spans 14 residues. Per the germline V gene, CDR1 is DFQATT and CDR2 is SNEGSKA (reference sequence).

This clonotype showed up many times. The rearrangement joins TRBV4-3 to TRBJ1-5; TRBD1 might be the D (5 bases). V lost 0 bases, J lost 0 bases, and 12 bases lay in between. This CDR3 has 17 residues. The germline V gene has CDR1 LGHNA and CDR2 YSLEER. The CDR3, as DNA: TGCGCCAGCAGCCAAGATTTAGTCCAGGGTAGCAATCAGCCCCAGCATTTT. Protein product: CASSQDLVQGSNQPQHF.

This clonotype was observed a few times. The chain couples TRBV12-3 or TRBV12-4 to TRBJ2-3, with unresolved D. This CDR3 contains 14 residues. V lost 1 base and J lost 2, with 7 bases in between. The CDR3 coding sequence is TGTGCCAGCAGTTTAGACAGAGCCACAGATACGCAGTATTTT. This translates into CASSLDRATDTQYF.

Details on this clonotype: A read error is possible here, since a much larger clone lies one base away. The gene calls are TRBV6-6 and TRBJ2-7, with a tentative D call TRBD2 (6 bases). Germline V gives CDR1 MNHNY, CDR2 SVGAGI (reference sequence). This CDR3 has 14 residues. This CDR3 reads CAGSPSGSDYEQYF. The CDR3, as DNA: TGTGCCGGCAGCCCCAGCGGGTCCGACTACGAGCAGTACTTC.

About this clonotype: This may be a read error, as it is one base from a much larger clone. The chain has TRBV7-2 and TRBJ1-5; no clear D gene. The V gene's germline CDR1 is SGHTA and CDR2 FQGNSA. This CDR3 comprises 17 residues. This CDR3 is CASSPQILQYSNQPPHF. The DNA of the CDR3 is TGTGCCAGCAGCCCCCAAATCCTGCAGTATAGCAATCAGCCCCCGCATTTT.

This clonotype was counted many times. In DNA form, the CDR3 reads TGTGCCAGCAGCCTCGATCGGAGGGGGACTGAAGCTTTCTTT. This codes for CASSLDRRGTEAFF. This chain connects TRBV7-9 to TRBJ1-1, with D possibly being TRBD1 (6 bases). V was pared by 5 bases and J by 5 bases, with 15 bases between. The CDR3 covers 14 residues. CDR1 and CDR2 from the germline V gene are SEHNR and FQNEAQ (reference sequence).

This clonotype was found many times. The rearrangement links TRBV28 to TRBJ1-6; D uncertain. The V gene lost 9 bases and the J gene lost 7 bases, with 19 bases spanning the gap. Germline V gene data show CDR1 as MDHEN and CDR2 as SYDVKM. The CDR3 consists of 15 residues. CDR3 sequence reads: CASIGSRELNSPLHF. Written as DNA, the CDR3 is TGTGCCAGTATCGGGTCCCGCGAACTAAATTCACCCCTCCACTTT.

There are a few counts of this clonotype. The junction shows a germline mismatch at one end, possibly a read error. The V and J genes are TRBV4-3 and TRBJ2-5, with D possibly being TRBD2 (5 bases). CDR3 size: 14 residues. CDR1 and CDR2 from the germline V gene are LGHNA and YSLEER. Here the CDR3 reads CASSQASGLETQCF. The CDR3 DNA reads TGCGCCAGCAGCCAGGCATCGGGGTTGGAGACCCAGTGCTTC.

Remarks on this clonotype: A much larger clonotype is one base distant, so this may be a read error. The chain carries TRBV9 and TRBJ2-3, with no clear D. Germline CDR1 SGDLS, CDR2 YYNGEE. The ends were cut back, 5 bases at V and 6 bases at J, with 13 bases in the middle. The CDR3 sequence is 13 residues long. Here the CDR3 reads CASSSCTGDTQYF. The CDR3 nucleotides read TGTGCCAGCAGTTCCTGTACCGGGGATACGCAGTATTTT.

This clonotype was counted once. This may be a read error, as it is one base from a much larger clone. The chain's CDR3 is CSAPLPYPQETQYF. In DNA form, the CDR3 reads TGCAGTGCTCCACTCCCGTACCCCCAGGAGACCCAGTACTTC. The chain employs TRBV20-1 and TRBJ2-5, with D unresolved. The CDR3 has 14 amino acids. The germline V and J ends were trimmed by 5 bases and 5 bases, with 18 bases remaining between them. Per germline, CDR1 DFQATT and CDR2 SNEGSKA (reference sequence).

Points on this clonotype: A much more abundant neighbour one base away suggests this may be a read error. The chain links TRBV28 to TRBJ2-7, with 7 bases aligning to TRBD1. CDR3 length: 16 amino acids. With V trimmed by 0 bases and J by 7 bases, 12 bases remained unmatched. The V gene's germline CDR1 is MDHEN and CDR2 SYDVKM. The CDR3 spells CASSLWGGQGVGEQYF. The DNA for the CDR3 is TGTGCCAGCAGTTTATGGGGCGGGCAGGGGGTAGGGGAGCAGTACTTC.

This clonotype was observed many times. V usage is TRBV7-2 and J usage is TRBJ1-5; the match to TRBD1 covers 7 bases. This CDR3 comprises 16 residues. V gave up 5 bases and J gave up 0 bases; unmatched junction bases: 7. Germline values: CDR1 SGHTA, CDR2 FQGNSA. In DNA form, the CDR3 reads TGTGCCAGCAGCCTGACAGGGTATTATAGCAATCAGCCCCAGCATTTT. Amino acid sequence: CASSLTGYYSNQPQHF.

This clonotype was counted at least ten times. V usage is TRBV4-3 and J usage is TRBJ2-7, with D maybe TRBD1 (7 bases). The V end was cut by 4 bases, the J end by 0 bases, with 10 bases between. Germline V gives CDR1 LGHNA, CDR2 YSLEER. CDR3 length: 14 amino acids. The CDR3 spells CASSPQGGSYEQYF. In DNA form, the CDR3 reads TGCGCCAGCAGCCCCCAGGGGGGCTCCTACGAGCAGTACTTC.

With regard to this clonotype: The junction departs from germline at one end; a sequencing error may be responsible. The chain has TRBV20-1 and TRBJ2-2; the D gene is possibly TRBD1 (6 bases). Germline V gene sequence: CDR1 DFQATT, CDR2 SNEGSKA (reference sequence). The CDR3 length is 12 residues. In DNA, the CDR3 is TGCAGTGCAGCTGGGGACACCGGGGAGCTGCTTTTT. Protein product: CSAAGDTGELLF.

This clonotype was counted many times. The chain's CDR3 is CASSLEGFSGNTIYF. The CDR3 DNA reads as TGTGCCAGCAGCTTGGAAGGATTCTCTGGAAACACCATATATTTT. This chain connects TRBV5-6 to TRBJ1-3; D is undetermined. The CDR3 is 15 residues long. With 0 bases removed from V and 0 bases from J, the gap between germline ends came to 7 bases. CDR1 is SGHDT and CDR2 is YYEEEE in the germline V gene.

This clonotype was counted at least ten times. V gene TRBV18 combines with J gene TRBJ2-7; D gene unclear. The CDR3 covers 13 residues. The V end lost 3 bases, the J end lost 6 bases, and 12 bases lay between the germline ends. Germline lookup yields CDR1 KGHSH and CDR2 LQKENI. The CDR3 is CASSPAPLPEQYF. The CDR3 DNA reads as TGTGCCAGCTCACCGGCCCCCCTCCCCGAGCAGTACTTC. The variable domain in full, with the rest retrieved from reference TRBV18 and TRBJ2-7, is NAGVMQNPRHLVRRRGQEARLRCSPMKGHSHVYWYRQLPEEGLKFMVYLQKENIIDESGMPKERFSAEFPKEGPSILRIQQVVRGDSAAYFCASSPAPLPEQYFGPGTRLTVT.

This clonotype was observed many times. The CDR3 loop is CASSHPPPQGLVYTEAFF. Written as DNA, the CDR3 is TGCGCCAGCAGCCATCCCCCCCCCCAGGGATTGGTATACACTGAAGCTTTCTTT. The chain links TRBV4-1 to TRBJ1-1; TRBD1 might be the D (5 bases). From germline, CDR1 is MGHRA and CDR2 YSYEKL. The CDR3 contains 18 residues. The V gene lost 3 bases and the J gene lost 3 bases, with 23 bases spanning the gap.

This clonotype was counted at least ten times. This sequence joins TRBV4-1 and TRBJ2-3, with a possible D match to TRBD1 (6 bases). CDR3 length: 16 amino acids. Germline values: CDR1 MGHRA, CDR2 YSYEKL. V dropped 4 bases and J dropped 2 bases, with 16 bases sitting between them. CDR3 amino acids: CASSPRRGSLTDTQYF. The CDR3 DNA reads as TGCGCCAGCAGCCCCCGAAGGGGGTCTCTCACAGATACGCAGTATTTT.

The chain couples TRBV4-2 to TRBJ2-2, with a possible D match to TRBD1 (7 bases). V lost 3 bases and J lost 3, with 20 bases in between. Looked up from germline, CDR1 is LGHNA and CDR2 is YNFKEQ. The CDR3 is 18 amino acids. This chain's CDR3 is CASSQEEQGRSDTGELFF. CDR3 coding DNA: TGTGCCAGCAGCCAGGAAGAACAGGGGAGGAGTGACACCGGGGAGCTGTTTTTT.

This clonotype occurred many times. This chain links TRBV4-1 with TRBJ2-7, with D maybe TRBD1 (6 bases). The germline V gene has CDR1 MGHRA and CDR2 YSYEKL. Trimming shortened V by 2 bases and J by 6 bases, and 14 bases separated the two germline ends. This CDR3 spans 14 amino acids. CDR3 sequence: CASSQTQGNREQYF. CDR3 in DNA: TGCGCCAGCAGCCAAACACAGGGTAATCGCGAGCAGTACTTC.

This clonotype is a singleton in its sample. A read error may explain this, as a much larger clone is one base away. The V gene is TRBV19, the J gene TRBJ1-5; D gene unclear. The CDR3 runs to 14 residues. Per germline, CDR1 LNHDA and CDR2 SQIVND (reference sequence). This CDR3 reads CASNWLLGNRPQHF. The CDR3 nucleotides are TGTGCCAGTAACTGGCTACTGGGGAATCGGCCCCAGCATTTT.

The J gene is TRBJ2-2, the V gene TRBV24-1; TRBD1 might be the D (6 bases). Germline V gene data show CDR1 as KGHDR and CDR2 as SFDVKD. CDR3 length: 14 residues. V was shortened by 1 base and J by 5 bases, with 7 bases between the two germline ends. The DNA for the CDR3 is TGTGCCACCAGTGATTTTAGGGGGACCGGGGAGCTGTTTTTT. The encoded protein is CATSDFRGTGELFF.

This clonotype occurred many times. This chain uses TRBV20-1 with TRBJ1-1, with no clear D. There are 17 residues in the CDR3. From germline, CDR1 is DFQATT and CDR2 SNEGSKA (reference sequence). V was clipped by 1 base and J by 3 bases, with 21 bases between them. As DNA, the CDR3 is TGCAGTGCTAGAGGTCCCCTGGAGGGTCCATGGGACACTGAAGCTTTCTTT. Translation: CSARGPLEGPWDTEAFF.

The table lists this clonotype with many counts. The chain recombines TRBV6-2 or TRBV6-3 with TRBJ1-5, with D possibly TRBD1 on 6 matching bases. Looked up from germline, CDR1 is MNHEY and CDR2 is SVGEGT. V lost 5 bases and J lost 4, with 15 bases in between. This CDR3 has 15 amino acids. CDR3 sequence (DNA): TGTGCCAGCAGTCCCCTTGACAGGCCTAATCAGCCCCAGCATTTT. Encoded protein: CASSPLDRPNQPQHF.